This T cell receptor beta chain was retrieved from a study of T cell repertoires in cytomegalovirus infection. Study overall: Carrying CMV and the relevant HLA type showed in public TCR beta signatures. Study-wide points: Within the response measured ex vivo, HLA-C-restricted CMV-specific TCR beta clonotypes were dominant. The cumulative frequency of public TCR beta families distinguished individuals who carried CMV together with the relevant HLA.

The CDR3 contains 12 residues. J gave up 8 bases and V 5 bases, and 3 bases lay outside the gene matches. The germline gives CDR1 SQVTM, CDR2 ANQGSEA. A word on this clonotype: Its target is unknown.

TCRdb independently ran MiXCR on the reads; one entry per CDR3 protein. Of more than 150,000 distinct CDR3 sequences in the sample, about 21% are singletons; the top ten hold less than 3.5%. The clonotype comes from a human donor in good health (CMV status not recorded). Some clones in this sample may be carry-over from other donors' samples. What was sequenced was PBMCs. The chain has TRBV29-1 and TRBJ1-4; 9 nucleotides agree with TRBD1. CDR3: CSVRDRDEKLFF. DNA of the CDR3: TGCAGCGTTCGGGACAGGGACGAAAAACTGTTTTTT.